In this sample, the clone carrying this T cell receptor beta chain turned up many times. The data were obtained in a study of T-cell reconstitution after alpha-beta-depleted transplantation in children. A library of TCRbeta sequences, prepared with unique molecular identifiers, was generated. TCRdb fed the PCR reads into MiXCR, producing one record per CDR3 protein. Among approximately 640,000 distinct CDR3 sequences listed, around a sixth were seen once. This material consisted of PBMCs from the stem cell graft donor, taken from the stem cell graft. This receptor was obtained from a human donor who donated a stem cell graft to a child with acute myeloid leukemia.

The CDR3 nucleotides are TGTGCCAGCAGTTCGCCAACAGGGAGCTCCTACGAGCAGTACTTC. Protein sequence: CASSSPTGSSYEQYF. The V gene is TRBV12-3 or TRBV12-4, the J gene TRBJ2-7; tentatively, D is TRBD1 (6 bases). CDR3 length equals 15 residues. V lost 4 bases to trimming and J lost 0 bases, with 13 bases between them.